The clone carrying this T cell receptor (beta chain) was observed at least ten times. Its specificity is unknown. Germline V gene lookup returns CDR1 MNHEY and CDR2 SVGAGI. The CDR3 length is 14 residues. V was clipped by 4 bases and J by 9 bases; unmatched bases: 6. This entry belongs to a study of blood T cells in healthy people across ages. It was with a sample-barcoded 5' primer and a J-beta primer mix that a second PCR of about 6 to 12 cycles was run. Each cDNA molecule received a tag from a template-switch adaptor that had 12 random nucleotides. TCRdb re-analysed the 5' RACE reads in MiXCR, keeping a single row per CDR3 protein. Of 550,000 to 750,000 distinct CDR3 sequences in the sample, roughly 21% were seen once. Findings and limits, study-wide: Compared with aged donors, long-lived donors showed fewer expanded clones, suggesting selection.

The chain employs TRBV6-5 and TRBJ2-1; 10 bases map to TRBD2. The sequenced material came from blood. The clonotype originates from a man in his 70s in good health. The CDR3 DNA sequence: TGTGCCAGCAGTTTAGCGGGAGGAGTCGTTGAGCAGTTCTTC. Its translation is CASSLAGGVVEQFF.